This TCR beta chain appears in the sequencing data of a study of T cell responses to AZD1222 COVID-19 vaccine. The CDR3 has 15 amino acids. V dropped 6 bases and J dropped 3; count of bases not matched to a gene: 6. Germline values: CDR1 LNHDA, CDR2 SQIVND (reference sequence). Assay: immunoSEQ multiplex PCR; the TCRdb copy retains only in-frame clones and omits some. The sample holds under 200,000 clones, approximately 90% seen once. Analyses pooled second doses at about 4 or about 12 weeks. Material: peripheral blood, obtained 28 days after the second AZD1222 dose. The rearrangement joins TRBV19 to TRBJ2-7; 12 bases are shared with TRBD2. This TCR was recovered from an adult who received the AZD1222 COVID-19 vaccine. CDR3 in DNA: TGTGCCAGTAGCAGCCAACTAGCGGGGGGCTACGAGCAGTACTTC. Translation: CASSSQLAGGYEQYF.